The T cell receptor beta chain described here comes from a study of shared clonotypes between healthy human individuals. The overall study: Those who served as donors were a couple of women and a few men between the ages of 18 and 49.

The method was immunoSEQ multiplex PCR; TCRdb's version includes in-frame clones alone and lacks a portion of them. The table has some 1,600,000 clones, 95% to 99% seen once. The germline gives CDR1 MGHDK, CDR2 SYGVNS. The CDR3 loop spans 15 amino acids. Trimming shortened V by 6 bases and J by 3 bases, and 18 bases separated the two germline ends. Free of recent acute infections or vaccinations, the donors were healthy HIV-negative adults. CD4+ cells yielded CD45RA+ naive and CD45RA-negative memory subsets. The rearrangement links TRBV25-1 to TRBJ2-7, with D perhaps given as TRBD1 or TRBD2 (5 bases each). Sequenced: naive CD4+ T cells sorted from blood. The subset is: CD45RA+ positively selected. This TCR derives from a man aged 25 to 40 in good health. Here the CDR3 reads CASRGIGGLGYEQYF. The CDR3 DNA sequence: TGTGCCAGCAGGGGGATTGGGGGTCTGGGCTACGAGCAGTACTTC.